These 27 T cell receptor beta chains came from one sample sequenced in a study of blood T cells in healthy people across ages. The authors ran a second PCR of about 6 to 11 cycles using a sample-barcoded 5' primer and a J-beta primer mix. TCRdb re-called the 5' RACE reads with MiXCR, one entry per CDR3 protein. The repertoire holds over a million distinct CDR3 sequences, with 59% as singletons. The sequenced sample was blood. Receptors were obtained from a man younger than 35 in good health.

V gene TRBV12-3 or TRBV12-4 combines with J gene TRBJ2-4; possibly TRBD1 or TRBD2 for D (7 bases each). The DNA end favors TRBJ2-7, so the J call may be wrong. This CDR3 is built from 12 residues. The CDR3 DNA is TGTGCCAGCAGAGCGGGACAGTACGAGCAGTACTTC. Its protein is CASRAGQYEQYF.

The V gene is TRBV4-1, the J gene TRBJ2-1; 12 bases align to TRBD2. Trimming removed 4 bases from V and 2 bases from J; junction bases left unmatched: 3. Germline V gives CDR1 MGHRA, CDR2 YSYEKL. The CDR3 is 16 amino acids. CDR3 residues: CASSLLAGGAYNEQFF. CDR3 nucleotide sequence: TGCGCCAGCAGCCTACTAGCGGGGGGAGCCTACAATGAGCAGTTCTTC.

The chain is built from TRBV12-3 or TRBV12-4 and TRBJ1-1; D gene uncertain. The ends were cut back, 2 bases at V and 2 bases at J, with 18 bases in the middle. This CDR3 comprises 17 residues. CDR3 loop: CASSLLGLTTFNTEAFF. The CDR3 nucleotides read TGTGCCAGCAGTTTATTGGGCCTTACAACTTTTAACACTGAAGCTTTCTTT.

The sample holds a few counts of this clonotype. The chain links TRBV14 to TRBJ2-7, with a weak D call TRBD1 (5 bases). Looked up from germline, CDR1 is SGHDN and CDR2 is FVKESK. V lost 2 bases to trimming and J lost 6 bases, with 14 bases between them. The CDR3 spans 14 residues. The CDR3 region is CASSQSGFLGEQYF. CDR3 nucleotides: TGTGCCAGCAGCCAATCAGGGTTCCTGGGCGAGCAGTACTTC.

This chain links TRBV4-1 with TRBJ2-7; the D is unclear. This CDR3 comprises 16 residues. With 0 bases removed from V and 0 bases from J, the gap between germline ends came to 12 bases. The germline CDR1 and CDR2 sequences are MGHRA and YSYEKL. The CDR3 region is CASSQDGLTSSYEQYF. CDR3 in DNA: TGCGCCAGCAGCCAAGATGGTTTGACGAGCTCCTACGAGCAGTACTTC.

There are a few counts of this clonotype. V is TRBV19 and J is TRBJ1-1; possible D gene TRBD1, 5 bases. The CDR3 is made up of 11 amino acids. V gave up 8 bases and J gave up 10 bases, with 14 bases separating them. Germline CDR1 reads LNHDA; CDR2 reads SQIVND (reference sequence). CDR3 DNA sequence: TGTGCCAGTGGAGAGACAGTTCCAGCTTTCTTT. Translating it yields CASGETVPAFF.

The V call is TRBV20-1, the J call TRBJ2-7; TRBD2 matches at 11 bases. The end of the DNA aligns better with TRBJ2-5, so the J call may be wrong. This CDR3 contains 14 residues. Looked up from germline, CDR1 is DFQATT and CDR2 is SNEGSKA (reference sequence). Written as DNA, the CDR3 is TGCAGTGCTAGAGACCCTAGCGGGGGGGAGACCCAGTACTTC. This encodes CSARDPSGGETQYF.

In this sample, this clonotype turned up a few times. The chain is built from TRBV10-3 and TRBJ1-1; the D is unclear. Germline CDR1 and CDR2: ENHRY and SYGVKD. Trimming pared 4 bases from V and 6 bases from J, leaving 9 bases between. The CDR3 contains 12 residues. The CDR3: CAISGGGSEAFF. The CDR3 nucleotides are TGTGCCATCAGTGGCGGTGGGTCTGAAGCTTTCTTT.

This clonotype was detected only a few times. The V call is TRBV9, the J call TRBJ2-5; perhaps TRBD2 as D (5 bases). The V end was cut by 4 bases, the J end by 5 bases, with 18 bases between. This CDR3 contains 15 residues. Germline CDR1 is SGDLS and CDR2 is YYNGEE. The CDR3 bases are TGTGCCAGCAGCCCTAGCACTACGCCGGGGGAGACCCAGTACTTC. It yields the protein CASSPSTTPGETQYF.

The chain employs TRBV5-1 and TRBJ2-7; 8 bases agree with TRBD2. CDR3 length: 18 amino acids. Germline lookup yields CDR1 SGHRS and CDR2 YFSETQ. V trimming: 4 bases; J trimming: 2 bases; junction bases outside the gene matches: 17. The CDR3 DNA is TGCGCCAGCAGCGGATCGACTAGCGCGACCTCCAGTACCTACGAGCAGTACTTC. This encodes CASSGSTSATSSTYEQYF.

The chain has TRBV4-3 and TRBJ2-7; 7 nucleotides match TRBD1. V trimming: 0 bases; J trimming: 6 bases; junction bases outside the gene matches: 11. The germline gives CDR1 LGHNA, CDR2 YSLEER. The CDR3 length is 16 residues. The CDR3 spells CASSQDGDGDSCEQYF. The CDR3 region has the DNA TGCGCCAGCAGCCAAGATGGGGACGGGGACAGCTGCGAGCAGTACTTC.

This clonotype has more than one count but fewer than ten. V and J are TRBV20-1 and TRBJ2-7, with a tentative D call TRBD1 (6 bases). CDR1 DFQATT and CDR2 SNEGSKA come from the germline V gene (reference sequence). The length of the CDR3 is 14 residues. The V gene lost 1 base and the J gene lost 6 bases, with 16 bases spanning the gap. CDR3 residues: CSARVQGSYSEQYF. The DNA of the CDR3 is TGCAGTGCTAGAGTTCAGGGGTCTTATTCCGAGCAGTACTTC.

The V gene is TRBV7-9, the J gene TRBJ1-1; D gene ambiguous. Germline CDR1 reads SEHNR; CDR2 reads FQNEAQ (reference sequence). V lost 1 base, J lost 0 bases, and 9 bases lay in between. The CDR3 runs to 15 residues. The CDR3 DNA is TGTGCCAGCAGCTTAGTATCCAGTATGAACACTGAAGCTTTCTTT. The encoded protein is CASSLVSSMNTEAFF.

The chain joins TRBV4-1 to TRBJ2-1; 7 bases agree with TRBD1. J gave up 8 bases and V 0 bases, and 10 bases lay outside the gene matches. CDR3 length: 16 amino acids. Per germline, CDR1 MGHRA and CDR2 YSYEKL. The DNA of the CDR3 is TGCGCCAGCAGCCAAGATCTTGGGACAGAGGTCGATGAGCAGTTCTTC. Amino acids: CASSQDLGTEVDEQFF.

The chain recombines TRBV7-9 with TRBJ2-7; D ambiguous. Germline V gene sequence: CDR1 SEHNR, CDR2 FQNEAQ (reference sequence). V was clipped by 3 bases and J by 3 bases, with 9 bases between them. This CDR3 has 13 residues. The CDR3 coding sequence is TGTGCCAGCAGCTTCGAAGGGAACTACGAGCAGTACTTC. This translates into CASSFEGNYEQYF. The full variable domain, its missing parts supplied by reference TRBV7-9 and TRBJ2-7, is DTGVSQNPRHKITKRGQNVTFRCDPISEHNRLYWYRQTLGQGPEFLTYFQNEAQLEKSRLLSDRFSAERPKGSFSTLEIQRTEQGDSAMYLCASSFEGNYEQYFGPGTRLTVT.

This clonotype was seen a handful of times. The rearrangement uses TRBV7-2 and TRBJ2-5, with TRBD2 matching over 8 bases. TRBJ2-7 explains the end of the DNA better; the J call may be wrong. Per germline, CDR1 SGHTA and CDR2 FQGNSA. The CDR3 covers 16 residues. The CDR3, as DNA: TGTGCCAGCAGCTTAGGTCCGGGGACTAGTCTACGCGAGCAGTACTTC. Encoded protein: CASSLGPGTSLREQYF.

The chain carries TRBV7-9 and TRBJ2-7; no clear D. The germline V gene encodes CDR1 SEHNR and CDR2 FQNEAQ (reference sequence). The CDR3 contains 13 residues. With 1 base removed from V and 1 base from J, the gap between germline ends came to 5 bases. The CDR3 region is CASSLVHSYEQYF. The CDR3, as DNA: TGTGCCAGCAGCTTAGTGCATTCCTACGAGCAGTACTTC.

This clonotype was seen just once. The rearrangement links TRBV29-1 to TRBJ1-5; no firm D call. CDR1 is SQVTM, CDR2 ANQGSEA, per germline. V shed 5 bases and J shed 4 bases, with 9 bases lying between them. This CDR3 has 12 residues. CDR3 coding DNA: TGCAGCGTTCGGTATGGGAATCAGCCCCAGCATTTT. Translation: CSVRYGNQPQHF.

The V call is TRBV11-2, the J call TRBJ2-2, with D perhaps TRBD1 (5 bases). Per the germline V gene, CDR1 is SGHAT and CDR2 is FQNNGV. V lost 3 bases to trimming and J lost 2 bases, with 16 bases between them. The CDR3 extends over 17 amino acids. The CDR3 sequence is CASSFPSTGRNTGELFF. The CDR3, as DNA: TGTGCCAGCAGCTTCCCCTCCACAGGCCGAAACACCGGGGAGCTGTTTTTT.

This clonotype occurred a few times. Compared with germline, one end of the junction differs, possibly owing to a read error. J is TRBJ2-5 and V is TRBV7-7; weak D call: TRBD2 (6 bases). The germline CDR1 and CDR2 sequences are SSHAT and FNYEAQ (reference sequence). The CDR3 is made up of 13 amino acids. The CDR3 nucleotides are TGTGCTAGCAGCTTGGAGGGGACAGAGACCCAGTACTTC. It yields the protein CASSLEGTETQYF.

The CDR3 region has the DNA TGTGCCAGCAGTGTGGGTATTAACCGGGACACGACCTACGAGCAGTACTTC. Translation gives CASSVGINRDTTYEQYF. This sequence joins TRBV6-1 and TRBJ2-7, with D possibly TRBD1 on 6 matching bases. The V gene lost 4 bases and the J gene lost 2 bases, with 21 bases spanning the gap. CDR1 and CDR2 from the germline V gene are MNHNS and SASEGT. This CDR3 has 17 amino acids.

This clonotype was recorded a few times. The chain has TRBV6-2 or TRBV6-3 and TRBJ2-3; D might be TRBD2 (6 bases). The germline V and J ends were trimmed by 8 bases and 6 bases, with 21 bases remaining between them. CDR3 length: 15 amino acids. CDR1 and CDR2 from the germline V gene are MNHEY and SVGEGT. The CDR3 DNA sequence: TGTGCCAGCGGGGCCGGGACTGTCCCTTCGGATACGCAGTATTTT. Translated: CASGAGTVPSDTQYF.

This chain connects TRBV7-2 to TRBJ2-1; 12 nucleotides match TRBD2. The V and J ends lost 3 bases and 5 bases, in that order; junction bases with no gene match: 2. CDR1 and CDR2 (germline): SGHTA, FQGNSA. The CDR3 extends over 15 amino acids. The CDR3 DNA follows: TGTGCCAGCAGCTTCACTAGCGGGGGGAACAATGAGCAGTTCTTC. Amino acids: CASSFTSGGNNEQFF.

This clonotype was found many times. The chain combines TRBV6-5 with TRBJ1-1; D is perhaps TRBD1 (5 bases). There are 14 residues in the CDR3. Germline lookup yields CDR1 MNHEY and CDR2 SVGAGI. V lost 6 bases to trimming and J lost 5 bases, with 16 bases between them. CDR3 in amino acids: CASSPGGTGTEAFF. CDR3 nucleotides: TGTGCCAGCAGCCCCGGGGGGACCGGGACTGAAGCTTTCTTT.

The chain couples TRBV6-5 to TRBJ1-5, with D possibly TRBD1 on 5 matching bases. The CDR3 sequence is 14 residues long. The ends were cut back, 2 bases at V and 6 bases at J, with 11 bases in the middle. Germline values: CDR1 MNHEY, CDR2 SVGAGI. DNA of the CDR3: TGTGCCAGCAGTTACACCAGGGAGAGTCAGCCCCAGCATTTT. Encoded protein: CASSYTRESQPQHF.

This clonotype was seen more than once but under ten times. V and J are TRBV14 and TRBJ2-5, with D perhaps given as TRBD1 or TRBD2 (6 bases each). Germline CDR1 and CDR2: SGHDN and FVKESK. The V end was cut by 2 bases, the J end by 6 bases, with 13 bases between. The CDR3 sequence is 14 residues long. The DNA for the CDR3 is TGTGCCAGCAGCCAAATGGGGGGCGCGCAGACCCAGTACTTC. Translation gives CASSQMGGAQTQYF. The full variable domain, completed using reference TRBV14 and TRBJ2-5, is EAGVTQFPSHSVIEKGQTVTLRCDPISGHDNLYWYRRVMGKEIKFLLHFVKESKQDESGMPNNRFLAERTGGTYSTLKVQPAELEDSGVYFCASSQMGGAQTQYFGPGTRLLVL.

This clonotype has more than one count but fewer than ten. This sequence joins TRBV7-9 and TRBJ1-2, with a possible D match to TRBD1 (5 bases). This CDR3 has 12 amino acids. V was pared by 3 bases and J by 7 bases, with 9 bases between. Germline loops: CDR1 SEHNR, CDR2 FQNEAQ (reference sequence). The CDR3 region has the DNA TGTGCCAGCAGCTTGGGGCCTAGTGGCTACACCTTC. Amino acid sequence: CASSLGPSGYTF.